These 13 T cell receptor beta chains share one sample of origin, sequenced in a study of PD-1 blockade in mismatch repair-deficient tumors. Profiled with immunoSEQ multiplex PCR; TCRdb holds only in-frame clones, not every one. Counted here are 30,000 to 45,000 clones, approximately 80% occurring once; the ten biggest clones make up about 1.1%. The sequenced sample was PBMCs, obtained around 38 weeks after starting pembrolizumab. The receptors were gathered from an adult with mismatch repair-deficient cancer.

The chain carries TRBV28 and TRBJ2-7; D is possibly TRBD2 (6 bases). Trimming removed 5 bases at V and 1 base at J, with 15 bases between. Germline V lookup: CDR1 MDHEN, CDR2 SYDVKM. This CDR3 is built from 15 residues. The CDR3 region has the DNA TGTGCCAGCAGTCAAAGCGGGTTACGTTCCTACGAGCAGTACTTC. It translates to CASSQSGLRSYEQYF.

The rearrangement joins TRBV28 to TRBJ1-5; D call uncertain. The V gene lost 6 bases and the J gene lost 0 bases, with 3 bases spanning the gap. The CDR3 runs to 12 residues. Germline V gene data show CDR1 as MDHEN and CDR2 as SYDVKM. The DNA of the CDR3 is TGTGCCAGCAGGAGTAGCAATCAGCCCCAGCATTTT. This codes for CASRSSNQPQHF.

The V call is TRBV7-8, the J call TRBJ2-7; TRBD2 matches at 11 bases. The length of the CDR3 is 15 residues. The trim removed 5 bases at V and 2 bases at J, leaving 5 bases unmatched. The V gene's germline CDR1 is SGHVS and CDR2 FQNEAQ. This chain's CDR3 is CASSAIAGGTYEQYF. CDR3 nucleotides: TGTGCCAGCAGCGCCATAGCGGGAGGGACCTACGAGCAGTACTTC.

This chain joins TRBV28 and TRBJ2-7; 10 bases agree with TRBD2. Trimming removed 7 bases from V and 1 base from J; junction bases left unmatched: 25. CDR1 is MDHEN and CDR2 is SYDVKM in the germline V gene. This CDR3 is 21 amino acids long. Written as DNA, the CDR3 is TGTGCCAGCAAATCCATCAGGTTGCGGGCCCTGACTAGCGGGCGTTCCTACGAGCAGTACTTC. Protein: CASKSIRLRALTSGRSYEQYF.

The rearrangement links TRBV2 to TRBJ1-1; TRBD1 matches at 9 bases. Germline lookup yields CDR1 SNHLY and CDR2 FYNNEI. V shed 7 bases, J shed 2 bases, and the junction held 5 bases outside the gene matches. This CDR3 spans 14 amino acids. The CDR3 here is CASTGQGINTEAFF. The CDR3 DNA follows: TGTGCCAGCACCGGACAGGGGATAAACACTGAAGCTTTCTTT.

The CDR3 here is CASSPRDFFYEQYF. CDR3 sequence (DNA): TGTGCCAGCAGTCCCCGGGACTTTTTCTACGAGCAGTACTTC. This chain connects TRBV6-5 to TRBJ2-7, with a tentative D call TRBD2 (6 bases). The CDR3 runs 14 residues. CDR1 and CDR2 (germline): MNHEY, SVGAGI. V lost 5 bases and J lost 3, with 14 bases in between.

This chain uses TRBV7-3 with TRBJ1-1; no definite D call. CDR3 length: 13 amino acids. Germline assignment: CDR1 SGHTA and CDR2 FQGTGA. The germline V and J ends were trimmed by 3 bases and 1 base, with 6 bases remaining between them. The CDR3 DNA follows: TGTGCCAGCAGCTTGTCTCGGAACACTGAAGCTTTCTTT. Amino acid sequence: CASSLSRNTEAFF.

The chain combines TRBV28 with TRBJ1-4; D perhaps matches TRBD1 (5 bases). V dropped 8 bases and J dropped 5 bases, with 18 bases sitting between them. The CDR3 sequence is 15 residues long. CDR1 is MDHEN, CDR2 SYDVKM, per germline. CDR3 DNA: TGTGCCAGCGGACGAGGGACTCGAGCGAATGAAAAACTGTTTTTT. Amino acid sequence: CASGRGTRANEKLFF.

This clone has a single count. V and J are TRBV11-2 and TRBJ1-2; D may be TRBD1 (5 bases). Germline V CDR1 and CDR2: SGHAT, FQNNGV. V gave up 5 bases and J gave up 4 bases, with 14 bases separating them. The CDR3 consists of 14 residues. CDR3 protein: CASSPGQAGYGYTF. The CDR3 DNA reads TGTGCCAGCAGCCCAGGACAAGCCGGCTATGGCTACACCTTC.

This clone was found once. The chain joins TRBV7-2 to TRBJ1-2; D call uncertain. Trimming shortened V by 6 bases and J by 5 bases, and 19 bases separated the two germline ends. The CDR3 totals 15 residues. From germline, CDR1 is SGHTA and CDR2 FQGNSA. The CDR3 coding sequence is TGTGCCAGCAGAAATAGTCGCGGCGTCCAATATGGCTACACCTTC. It encodes CASRNSRGVQYGYTF.

The chain combines TRBV6-1 with TRBJ1-1; D might be TRBD1 (6 bases). Germline V gene sequence: CDR1 MNHNS, CDR2 SASEGT. V lost 3 bases and J 2 bases, leaving 10 bases between the germline ends. The CDR3 has 14 amino acids. For the CDR3, the DNA is TGTGCCAGCAGTGACTACAGGGTAAACACTGAAGCTTTCTTT. The encoded protein is CASSDYRVNTEAFF.

This clone showed up just a few times. This rearrangement joins TRBV2 to TRBJ2-7; tentative D call: TRBD1 (5 bases). V shed 8 bases and J shed 5 bases, with 19 bases lying between them. The CDR3 has 14 amino acids. CDR1 and CDR2 (germline): SNHLY, FYNNEI. In DNA, the CDR3 is TGTGCCAGCTTCCTCCCGGCAGGGAAACACGAGCAGTACTTC. Amino acids: CASFLPAGKHEQYF.

In nucleotides, the CDR3 is TGTGCCAGCAGTTCGACAGGGGGCTCCTACGAGCAGTACTTC. It is translated as CASSSTGGSYEQYF. This chain uses TRBV28 with TRBJ2-7; TRBD1 agrees at 9 bases. Germline V lookup: CDR1 MDHEN, CDR2 SYDVKM. This CDR3 spans 14 amino acids. The V segment lost 4 bases and the J segment 0 bases; nucleotides outside the gene matches: 1.